The 20 T cell receptor beta chains below were found in one sample sequenced in a study of blood T cell repertoires in COVID-19. Assay used: immunoSEQ multiplex PCR; TCRdb lists only in-frame clones, some missing. The sample holds 150,000 to 200,000 clones, 80% to 90% seen once. The source material was peripheral blood. The receptors here all came from a man in his late teens or twenties who had recovered from COVID-19.

The DNA of the CDR3 is TGTGCCAGCACTGCGGTCCTGGGAGGATACAATGAGCAGTTCTTC. Translating gives CASTAVLGGYNEQFF. The chain couples TRBV6-5 to TRBJ2-1; D is perhaps TRBD2 (6 bases). Germline loops: CDR1 MNHEY, CDR2 SVGAGI. V lost 7 bases to trimming and J lost 4 bases, with 17 bases between them. There are 15 residues in the CDR3.

The chain combines TRBV19 with TRBJ1-5; D remains unclear. This CDR3 has 14 amino acids. Germline assignment: CDR1 LNHDA and CDR2 SQIVND (reference sequence). Trimming stripped 1 base from V and 8 bases from J, with 12 bases between. The CDR3 region has the DNA TGTGCCAGTAGTATAGGTCCAGGTCTGAAGCCCCAGCATTTT. This encodes CASSIGPGLKPQHF.

The V and J genes are TRBV9 and TRBJ2-1, with TRBD2 identical over 15 bases. Per germline, CDR1 SGDLS and CDR2 YYNGEE. The CDR3 runs 15 residues. V was pared by 3 bases and J by 6 bases, with 1 base of the junction left unmatched. The CDR3: CASSEGLAGGNEQFF. In DNA form, the CDR3 reads TGTGCCAGCAGCGAGGGACTAGCGGGAGGCAATGAGCAGTTCTTC.

The rearrangement joins TRBV19 to TRBJ2-1; 10 bases agree with TRBD2. The CDR3 is made up of 17 amino acids. Germline V gene sequence: CDR1 LNHDA, CDR2 SQIVND (reference sequence). V shed 2 bases, J shed 8 bases, and the junction held 12 bases outside the gene matches. Here the CDR3 DNA reads TGTGCCAGTAGTATACCCCCTAGCGGGAGAATTAGCCATGAGCAGTTCTTC. Translation: CASSIPPSGRISHEQFF.

This chain links TRBV7-9 with TRBJ1-1; D not certain. CDR3 length equals 15 residues. Germline loops: CDR1 SEHNR, CDR2 FQNEAQ (reference sequence). Trimming left V 2 bases short and J 1 base short, with 11 bases between. The chain's CDR3 is CASSLRANPNTEAFF. The CDR3 DNA follows: TGTGCCAGCAGCTTAAGAGCGAACCCGAACACTGAAGCTTTCTTT.

The genes are TRBV9 and TRBJ2-2, with 9 bases matching TRBD2. The CDR3 runs to 14 residues. Germline V gene lookup returns CDR1 SGDLS and CDR2 YYNGEE. Germline trimming cut 7 bases from V and 3 bases from J; bases unmatched to any gene: 4. The CDR3 coding sequence is TGTGCCAGCCGGCTAGCGGGATACACCGGGGAGCTGTTTTTT. It is translated as CASRLAGYTGELFF. The full variable domain, rest sourced from reference TRBV9 and TRBJ2-2, is DSGVTQTPKHLITATGQRVTLRCSPRSGDLSVYWYQQSLDQGLQFLIQYYNGEERAKGNILERFSAQQFPDLHSELNLSSLELGDSALYFCASRLAGYTGELFFGEGSRLTVL.

The chain uses TRBV5-6 and TRBJ2-2; D might be TRBD2 (6 bases). This CDR3 comprises 14 residues. Germline V gene data show CDR1 as SGHDT and CDR2 as YYEEEE. V was clipped by 3 bases and J by 6 bases, with 12 bases between them. DNA of the CDR3: TGTGCCAGCAGCTCGGGGGAAACACCCGGGGAGCTGTTTTTT. Translation gives CASSSGETPGELFF. The whole variable domain, remainder taken from reference TRBV5-6 and TRBJ2-2, is DAGVTQSPTHLIKTRGQQVTLRCSPKSGHDTVSWYQQALGQGPQFIFQYYEEEERQRGNFPDRFSGHQFPNYSSELNVNALLLGDSALYLCASSSGETPGELFFGEGSRLTVL.

Here the CDR3 reads CASRTGDSNQPQHF. In DNA, the CDR3 is TGTGCCAGCAGGACAGGCGATAGCAATCAGCCCCAGCATTTT. The genes are TRBV6-5 and TRBJ1-5, with D possibly TRBD1 on 6 matching bases. V was cut by 6 bases and J by 0 bases, with 9 bases left in between. Germline CDR1 MNHEY, CDR2 SVGAGI. The CDR3 is 14 amino acids.

The chain carries TRBV2 and TRBJ1-5, with D maybe TRBD1 (5 bases). CDR3 length equals 14 residues. Trimming cost V 0 bases and J 4 bases, with 7 bases left between them. The germline V gene encodes CDR1 SNHLY and CDR2 FYNNEI. DNA for the CDR3: TGTGCCAGCAGTGAAGCGGCAGGGAATCAGCCCCAGCATTTT. Protein product: CASSEAAGNQPQHF.

The chain is built from TRBV12-3 or TRBV12-4 and TRBJ1-2, with D hard to call. This CDR3 has 13 amino acids. Trimming cost V 6 bases and J 0 bases, with 8 bases left between them. The CDR3 sequence: CASSTQTNYGYTF. The DNA for the CDR3 is TGTGCCAGCAGCACGCAGACTAACTATGGCTACACCTTC.

The rearrangement links TRBV5-4 to TRBJ2-5; 9 bases align to TRBD2. Germline values: CDR1 SGHNT, CDR2 YYREEE (reference sequence). The CDR3 has 14 amino acids. Trimming at V came to 4 bases and at J to 5 bases, leaving 6 bases not matched to a gene. The CDR3 region has the DNA TGTGCCAGCAGCGAGGGACTAGCTGTCGAGACCCAGTACTTC. Amino acid sequence: CASSEGLAVETQYF.

This clone was seen only once. The rearrangement uses TRBV27 and TRBJ2-1, with TRBD1 matching over 7 bases. CDR1 is MNHEY and CDR2 is SMNVEV in the germline V gene (reference sequence). This CDR3 is built from 16 residues. The junction had 13 bases not matched to a gene; V was cut back by 4 bases and J by 7 bases. CDR3 in amino acids: CASSSRPDRERNEQFF. The CDR3 DNA follows: TGTGCCAGCAGTTCTCGACCTGACAGGGAAAGGAATGAGCAGTTCTTC.

CDR3 in amino acids: CASSVAPVRNTEAFF. DNA for the CDR3: TGTGCCAGCAGCGTAGCCCCGGTCCGGAACACTGAAGCTTTCTTT. The chain uses TRBV9 and TRBJ1-1; D gene unclear. Trimming removed 0 bases at V and 1 base at J, with 10 bases between. CDR1 is SGDLS, CDR2 YYNGEE, per germline. This CDR3 is built from 15 residues.

This chain connects TRBV19 to TRBJ1-6; 7 nucleotides line up with TRBD1. The CDR3 covers 16 residues. V lost 5 bases to trimming and J lost 7 bases; unmatched junction nucleotides: 11. The germline V gene has CDR1 LNHDA and CDR2 SQIVND (reference sequence). CDR3 DNA sequence: TGTGCCAGTAGTTCGAAGATTGGAGGGGGCAATTCACCCCTCCACTTT. It is translated as CASSSKIGGGNSPLHF.

V usage is TRBV19 and J usage is TRBJ2-7; TRBD1 is a possible D gene (5 bases). Per the germline V gene, CDR1 is LNHDA and CDR2 is SQIVND (reference sequence). The V end lost 0 bases, the J end lost 7 bases, and 13 bases lay between the germline ends. This CDR3 has 14 residues. The CDR3 DNA sequence: TGTGCCAGTAGTATAGAAGGGGATGCAGGGGAGCAGTACTTC. This translates into CASSIEGDAGEQYF.

The genes are TRBV7-2 and TRBJ2-2; 7 nucleotides line up with TRBD2. J lost 6 bases, V lost 1 base, and 14 bases had no gene match. Germline V lookup: CDR1 SGHTA, CDR2 FQGNSA. This CDR3 region has 18 residues. CDR3 residues: CASSLDPPTSLLAGELFF. CDR3 DNA: TGTGCCAGCAGCTTAGACCCCCCGACTAGCCTGTTAGCCGGGGAGCTGTTTTTT.

This clone is a singleton in its sample. V and J are TRBV29-1 and TRBJ2-3, with 11 bases lining up with TRBD2. Germline loops: CDR1 SQVTM, CDR2 ANQGSEA. J lost 4 bases, V lost 5 bases, and 8 bases had no gene match. This CDR3 spans 15 amino acids. Written as DNA, the CDR3 is TGCAGCGTTCATAGCGGGAGGGCCATCTCAGATACGCAGTATTTT. Residues: CSVHSGRAISDTQYF.

The gene calls are TRBV24-1 and TRBJ2-3; 10 bases match TRBD1. Trimming removed 5 bases from V and 10 bases from J; junction bases left unmatched: 17. Germline V gene lookup returns CDR1 KGHDR and CDR2 SFDVKD. The length of the CDR3 is 17 residues. The CDR3 loop is CATSVRARTGGTNAQYF. The CDR3 DNA reads TGTGCCACCAGTGTTAGGGCCCGGACAGGGGGAACGAACGCGCAGTATTTT.

On this clone: One junction end does not reproduce the germline sequence, and a read error may be involved. The genes are TRBV7-7 and TRBJ2-5, with 8 nucleotides matching TRBD1. Germline CDR1 SSHAT, CDR2 FNYEAQ (reference sequence). CDR3 length: 14 residues. This CDR3 is CASSLDRGHGTQYF. The DNA of the CDR3 is TGTGCTAGCAGCTTAGACAGGGGCCATGGGACCCAGTACTTC.

The chain employs TRBV29-1 and TRBJ2-5, with TRBD2 matching 12 bases. This CDR3 comprises 15 residues. The germline gives CDR1 SQVTM, CDR2 ANQGSEA. Trimming cost V 3 bases and J 4 bases; bases outside gene matches: 6. The CDR3 protein is CSVDASGRAGETQYF. The CDR3 nucleotides are TGCAGCGTTGACGCTAGCGGGAGGGCCGGAGAGACCCAGTACTTC.